The rows below give T cell receptor beta chains drawn from one sample of a study of CXCR3-negative and CXCR3-positive naive CD8 T cells. After re-calling the 5' RACE reads, TCRdb lists one entry per CDR3 protein, DNA absent. This sample's clone table lists approximately 58,000 distinct CDR3 sequences. Sequenced input: naive CXCR3- CD8+ T cells from blood. These receptors came from a human donor in good health. Some clones in this sample may be carry-over from other donors' samples. Each CDR3 is given with its conserved first and last residue.

>TRBJ2-5|TRBV6-2/TRBV6-3
CASSYAGNVGRETQYF
>TRBJ1-1|TRBV4-1
CASSHKNTEAFF
>TRBJ2-7|TRBV7-9
CASSLGQGDYEQYF
>TRBJ2-2|TRBV6-2/TRBV6-3
CASSYGTTGGELFF
>TRBJ2-7|TRBV5-6
CASSFEGNSYEQYF
>TRBJ1-1|TRBV6-5
CASSWDGSNTEAFF
>TRBJ2-3|TRBV6-2/TRBV6-3
CASIAALLAGGTDTQYF
>TRBJ2-7|TRBV11-2
CASSAEPPGLATHEQYF
>TRBJ1-2|TRBV28
CASSFIGQDDYGYTF
>TRBJ1-6|TRBV9
CASSGTLTELRAPLHF
>TRBJ2-7|TRBV11-2
CASSFPSYEQYF
>TRBJ1-1|TRBV5-1
CASRLGTEAFF
>TRBJ2-5|TRBV7-3
CASSLSQGTGDEIRPETQYF
>TRBJ2-7|TRBV7-6
CASSSSSYEQYF
>TRBJ2-7|TRBV28
CASSLDGGAYEQYF
>TRBJ2-7|TRBV27
CASSLVSRLAGDGSEQYF
>TRBJ2-7|TRBV7-2
CASSPSDRGYEQYF
>TRBJ2-1|TRBV20-1
CSARDWPSGYNEQFF
>TRBJ1-1|TRBV15
CATSRATNTEAFF
>TRBJ2-7|TRBV7-9
CASSLTVYSYEQYF
>TRBJ2-3|TRBV27
CSSSSGDPRHTDTQYF
>TRBJ1-1|TRBV19
CASAADGGNTEAFF
>TRBJ2-5|TRBV7-9
CASSPGGLAGGLQETQYF
>TRBJ2-7|TRBV6-2/TRBV6-3
CATIGHFADEQYF
>TRBJ2-2|TRBV7-9
CASSLGLPGTGELFF
>TRBJ2-7|TRBV4-3
CASSQDWGQGSYEQYF
>TRBJ2-7|TRBV6-2/TRBV6-3
CASSAREGEQYF
>TRBJ2-1|TRBV29-1
CSAIGGQAYNEQFF
>TRBJ2-1|TRBV29-1
CSVGQPPSNEQFF
>TRBJ1-1|TRBV4-2
CASSQVAGMDTEAFF
>TRBJ1-1|TRBV6-2/TRBV6-3
CASSSFDRVNTEAFF
>TRBJ2-3|TRBV5-1
CASSLNRGSRTDTQYF
>TRBJ1-5|TRBV30
CAWSASGLLNQPQHF
>TRBJ2-1|TRBV7-9
CASIYYNEQFF
>TRBJ2-1|TRBV7-2
CASSLALRDRRRADQFF
>TRBJ1-2|TRBV2
CASRRQMDGYTF
>TRBJ1-2|TRBV29-1
CSVDRQGIYGYTF
>TRBJ2-5|TRBV7-7
CASSFRLAGGVQETQYF
>TRBJ2-1|TRBV4-3
CASSQVGQGRDEQFF
>TRBJ1-5|TRBV12-3/TRBV12-4
CASSWTDNQPQHF